Many counts were recorded for the clone carrying this T cell receptor beta chain. Antigen specificity is unknown. This sample was taken from a study of breast tumors, draining lymph nodes, adjacent tissues. TCRdb recomputed calls from the multiplex PCR reads with MiXCR, one row per CDR3 protein. The profile shows roughly 86,000 distinct CDR3 sequences, roughly a fifth of them singletons. Findings and caveats of the study: The data were judged consistent with most tumor T cells coming from lymph node and expanding in tumor. Data only fit, rather than demonstrated, lymph node origin of most tumor T cells.

The lymph nodes were axillary draining lymph nodes from breast cancer patients. The germline V and J ends were trimmed by 0 bases and 5 bases, with 14 bases remaining between them. Germline V gene data show CDR1 as LNHNV and CDR2 as YYDKDF (reference sequence). This CDR3 is built from 16 residues. This sequence was found in a female donor with breast cancer. Some clones in this sample may be carry-over from other donors' samples. The sample consisted of axillary lymph node tissue. The chain links TRBV15 to TRBJ2-1; maybe TRBD2 (6 bases). Written as DNA, the CDR3 is TGTGCCACCAGCAGAGATGCAGGGAGGAACGACAATGAGCAGTTCTTC. The encoded protein is CATSRDAGRNDNEQFF.